The T cell receptor beta chain under discussion was sequenced for a study of T-cell memory formation after mild COVID-19. TCRdb redid the calling of the 5' RACE reads with MiXCR, one entry per CDR3 protein. The sample has 80,000 to 90,000 distinct CDR3 sequences; about 23% are singletons. Germline CDR1 is MNHEY and CDR2 is SVGEGT. V dropped 3 bases and J dropped 7 bases, with 7 bases sitting between them. This CDR3 contains 12 residues. The sample consisted of PBMCs or a T cell subset sorted from them (not recorded which). This receptor was identified in a man aged 18 to 35 who had mild COVID-19 (a few samples of this study predate the infection). Cell type and time point are not known. The chain links TRBV6-2 or TRBV6-3 to TRBJ2-1, with D tentatively TRBD1 (5 bases). The DNA for the CDR3 is TGTGCCAGCAGTTATCAGGGTAATGAGCAGTTCTTC. It specifies CASSYQGNEQFF.